These T cell receptor beta chains were read from a single sample in a study of cytomegalovirus exposure and HLA in healthy donors. Some clones are missing from TCRdb's copy, which holds only in-frame ones; the method was immunoSEQ multiplex PCR. The profile shows 50,000 to 65,000 clones, 71% of them singletons. The specimen was PBMCs. The receptors originated from a man aged 50 or older in good health and CMV-seropositive. Both conserved end residues are part of each CDR3. A D gene is named only where the DNA matches it firmly. Clone size, where shown, is once, few, many, or a class for clones that have expanded.

CATSSRQGADEQYF | TGTGCCACCAGCAGTCGGCAGGGGGCCGACGAGCAGTACTTC | TRBV15 | 14 | - | TRBD1 | TRBJ2-7
CASSLGRTSTDTQYF | TGTGCCAGCAGCTTAGGTCGGACAAGCACAGATACGCAGTATTTT | TRBV7-9 | 15 | - | - | TRBJ2-3
CASSFLGSLAKNIQYF | TGCGCCAGCAGCTTCCTGGGCAGTCTAGCCAAAAACATTCAGTACTTC | TRBV5-1 | 16 | - | - | TRBJ2-4
CASSGHGVGELFF | TGTGCCAGCAGCGGCCACGGTGTCGGGGAGCTGTTTTTT | TRBV9 | 13 | - | - | TRBJ2-2
CASSPQGSPISGANVLTF | TGTGCCAGCAGCCCACAGGGAAGCCCCATCTCTGGGGCCAACGTCCTGACTTTC | TRBV5-6 | 18 | - | - | TRBJ2-6
CASSERLGMGTEAFF | TGTGCCAGCAGTGAGAGGCTAGGTATGGGCACTGAAGCTTTCTTT | TRBV6-1 | 15 | - | - | TRBJ1-1
CARSLVKDMARSDRGDNQPQHF | TGTGCCAGAAGCTTGGTTAAAGATATGGCGCGGTCGGACAGGGGGGACAATCAGCCCCAGCATTTT | TRBV5-3 | 22 | - | TRBD1 | TRBJ1-5
CASSLDGTGELFF | TGCGCCAGCAGCTTGGACGGGACCGGGGAGCTGTTTTTT | TRBV5-1 | 13 | - | - | TRBJ2-2
CASSPRRGTDTQYF | TGTGCCAGCAGCCCCCGGAGGGGAACAGATACGCAGTATTTT | TRBV11-2 | 14 | - | - | TRBJ2-3
CASSDRDFSYEQYF | TGTGCCAGCAGTGACCGGGACTTCAGCTACGAGCAGTACTTC | TRBV6-1 | 14 | - | - | TRBJ2-7
CASRPGLQSGTIYF | TGTGCCAGCAGACCGGGACTCCAGAGTGGAACCATATATTTT | TRBV28 | 14 | - | - | TRBJ1-3
CARSWARPLWYGELFF | TGTGCCAGAAGCTGGGCGAGACCCCTCTGGTACGGGGAGCTGTTTTTT | TRBV5-3 | 16 | - | - | TRBJ2-2
CASSLKTRSETQYF | TGTGCCAGCAGCTTGAAAACACGTTCAGAGACCCAGTACTTC | TRBV5-4 | 14 | once | - | TRBJ2-5
CSARSIYEQYF | TGCAGTGCTAGATCAATCTACGAGCAGTACTTC | TRBV20-1 | 11 | - | - | TRBJ2-7
CASMGQGNTGELFF | TGTGCCAGTATGGGACAGGGGAACACCGGGGAGCTGTTTTTT | TRBV19 | 14 | few | TRBD1 | TRBJ2-2
CAWSVGQGHNEQFF | TGTGCCTGGAGTGTAGGACAGGGCCACAATGAGCAGTTCTTC | TRBV30 | 14 | - | TRBD1 | TRBJ2-1
CASSFDRPRDTEAFF | TGTGCCAGCAGTTTTGACAGGCCACGCGACACTGAAGCTTTCTTT | TRBV28 | 15 | - | - | TRBJ1-1
CASSVVSPLHWPQHF | TGTGCCAGCAGCGTAGTTTCCCCACTGCATTGGCCCCAGCATTTT | TRBV9 | 15 | - | - | TRBJ1-5
CASSPRATGGNGYTF | TGTGCCAGCAGCCCCCGGGCGACAGGGGGAAATGGCTACACCTTC | TRBV9 | 15 | - | TRBD1 | TRBJ1-2
CASSQDLAGFGTGELFF | TGCGCCAGCAGCCAAGATTTGGCGGGGTTCGGCACCGGGGAGCTGTTTTTT | TRBV4-3 | 17 | - | - | TRBJ2-2
CASSARLAGEETQYF | TGTGCCAGCAGCGCCCGACTAGCGGGGGAAGAGACCCAGTACTTC | TRBV5-4 | 15 | - | TRBD2 | TRBJ2-5
CASSEHREYNSPLHF | TGTGCCAGCAGTGAACACAGGGAATATAATTCACCCCTCCACTTT | TRBV2 | 15 | few | - | TRBJ1-6
CASSLDNSYEQYF | TGTGCCAGCTCACTGGACAACTCCTACGAGCAGTACTTC | TRBV18 | 13 | - | - | TRBJ2-7
CASSQRLGVDTEAFF | TGTGCCAGCAGTCAAAGGCTGGGCGTGGACACTGAAGCTTTCTTT | TRBV6-5 | 15 | few | - | TRBJ1-1
CASSVEGGGPLNTEAFF | TGTGCCAGCAGCGTAGAGGGTGGAGGACCCTTGAACACTGAAGCTTTCTTT | TRBV9 | 17 | - | - | TRBJ1-1
CAPKGGAQYF | TGCGCCCCCAAAGGGGGGGCGCAGTACTTC | TRBV4-3 | 10 | - | - | TRBJ2-7
CASSPTAGLFSGANVLTF | TGCGCCAGCAGCCCGACAGCAGGGCTCTTCTCTGGGGCCAACGTCCTGACTTTC | TRBV5-1 | 18 | - | - | TRBJ2-6
CASSLAGTGGADTQYF | TGCGCCAGCAGCTTGGCCGGGACAGGGGGGGCAGATACGCAGTATTTT | TRBV5-1 | 16 | - | TRBD1 | TRBJ2-3
CASSLAHREQYF | TGTGCCAGCAGCTTAGCGCACCGGGAGCAGTACTTC | TRBV7-8 | 12 | - | - | TRBJ2-7
CASSPTIGQGLASNQPQHF | TGTGCCAGCTCACCCACTATCGGACAGGGACTTGCGTCCAATCAGCCCCAGCATTTT | TRBV18 | 19 | - | TRBD1 | TRBJ1-5
CASSYSTGGYGYTF | TGTGCCAGCAGTTACTCTACAGGGGGCTATGGCTACACCTTC | TRBV6-5 | 14 | - | TRBD1 | TRBJ1-2
CASSVSPTGQETQYF | TGTGCCAGCAGCGTGAGCCCGACAGGACAAGAGACCCAGTACTTC | TRBV9 | 15 | - | - | TRBJ2-5
CASSTHPAGFEETQYF | TGTGCCAGCAGCACCCACCCCGCGGGATTTGAAGAGACCCAGTACTTC | TRBV9 | 16 | - | - | TRBJ2-5
CASSPRTSGGDEQFF | TGTGCCAGCAGTCCACGGACTAGCGGGGGTGATGAGCAGTTCTTC | TRBV6-4 | 15 | - | TRBD2 | TRBJ2-1
CASSFSQGYEQYF | TGTGCCAGCAGCTTCTCCCAGGGCTACGAGCAGTACTTC | TRBV7-9 | 13 | - | - | TRBJ2-7
CASSLFSRTEAFF | TGTGCCAGCAGTTTGTTTAGCCGCACTGAAGCTTTCTTT | TRBV27 | 13 | - | - | TRBJ1-1
CASSLGQGAGNTIYF | TGTGCCAGCAGCCTTGGACAGGGGGCTGGAAACACCATATATTTT | TRBV7-2 | 15 | - | TRBD1 | TRBJ1-3
CASSAADRIRTEAFF | TGCGCCAGCAGTGCGGCCGACAGGATTCGCACTGAAGCTTTCTTT | TRBV10-2 | 15 | once | - | TRBJ1-1
CASSLATGGNQPQHF | TGTGCCAGCAGCTTGGCGACGGGGGGCAATCAGCCCCAGCATTTT | TRBV5-5 | 15 | - | - | TRBJ1-5
CASARDRGGEQYF | TGTGCCAGCGCCCGGGACAGGGGCGGTGAGCAGTACTTC | TRBV11-3 | 13 | - | TRBD1 | TRBJ2-7
CASSISGTGGQETQYF | TGTGCCAGCAGCATCTCCGGGACAGGGGGGCAAGAGACCCAGTACTTC | TRBV7-9 | 16 | - | TRBD1 | TRBJ2-5
CASSQPGTSGAASGTGELFF | TGTGCCAGCAGCCAACCCGGGACTAGCGGGGCCGCTTCAGGTACCGGGGAGCTGTTTTTT | TRBV2 | 20 | - | TRBD2 | TRBJ2-2
CASSTRLAIPDTQYF | TGCGCCAGCAGTACACGACTAGCGATACCAGATACGCAGTATTTT | TRBV5-1 | 15 | few | TRBD2 | TRBJ2-3
CAISDGRGVAGANVLTF | TGTGCCATCAGTGATGGCAGGGGGGTCGCTGGGGCCAACGTCCTGACTTTC | TRBV10-3 | 17 | - | - | TRBJ2-6
CASSLGDSYEQYF | TGTGCCAGCAGCTTAGGGGACAGCTACGAGCAGTACTTC | TRBV7-6 | 13 | - | TRBD1 | TRBJ2-7
CASSLTSGSYETQYF | TGTGCCAGCAGTCTAACCAGCGGGAGTTATGAGACCCAGTACTTC | TRBV27 | 15 | - | TRBD2 | TRBJ2-5
CASSQRTSGDHNEQFF | TGTGCCAGCAGCCAAAGGACTAGCGGAGACCACAATGAGCAGTTCTTC | TRBV14 | 16 | - | TRBD2 | TRBJ2-1
CAITTGVGYTF | TGTGCCATCACGACAGGGGTGGGCTACACCTTC | TRBV10-3 | 11 | few | TRBD1 | TRBJ1-2
CASSYGQGNQETQYF | TGCGCCAGCAGCTACGGACAGGGCAACCAAGAGACCCAGTACTTC | TRBV5-1 | 15 | few | TRBD1 | TRBJ2-5
CASSFILGTEAFF | TGTGCCAGCAGCTTTATTCTCGGGACTGAAGCTTTCTTT | TRBV7-9 | 13 | - | - | TRBJ1-1
CSAPLRGGGFF | TGCAGTGCCCCTCTTAGGGGGGGTGGGTTCTTC | TRBV20-1 | 11 | - | - | TRBJ2-1
CSYVQAVWETQYF | TGCAGCTACGTCCAAGCGGTTTGGGAGACCCAGTACTTC | TRBV29-1 | 13 | - | - | TRBJ2-5
CSGTSTDTQYF | TGCAGCGGCACTAGCACAGATACGCAGTATTTT | TRBV29-1 | 11 | - | - | TRBJ2-3
CASSEFQSGANVLTF | TGTGCCAGCAGTGAATTCCAATCTGGGGCCAACGTCCTGACTTTC | TRBV6-1 | 15 | - | - | TRBJ2-6
CASSQVERDSGRTQYF | TGTGCCAGCAGCCAAGTCGAAAGGGACTCAGGGCGGACCCAGTACTTC | TRBV4-2 | 16 | - | - | TRBJ2-5
CAWSARGDPANYGYTF | TGTGCCTGGAGTGCCAGGGGAGACCCAGCTAACTATGGCTACACCTTC | TRBV30 | 16 | - | - | TRBJ1-2
CASSEIRGRFYGYTF | TGTGCCAGCAGTGAAATAAGGGGGCGCTTCTATGGCTACACCTTC | TRBV2 | 15 | - | TRBD1 | TRBJ1-2
CASSVLGEKLFF | TGTGCCAGCAGCGTACTAGGTGAAAAACTGTTTTTT | TRBV9 | 12 | - | - | TRBJ1-4
CAISESVKGLAVYNEQFF | TGTGCCATCAGTGAGTCAGTTAAAGGACTAGCGGTCTACAATGAGCAGTTCTTC | TRBV10-3 | 18 | - | TRBD2 | TRBJ2-1
CASSLDGLRPYGYTF | TGTGCCAGCAGCTTAGATGGTCTCAGGCCCTATGGCTACACCTTC | TRBV11-2 | 15 | few | - | TRBJ1-2